This section outlines one TCR beta chain sequence together with its context. As processed by the authors: Reference gene primer amplification in the assay estimated nucleated cell counts. Sequenced by immunoSEQ multiplex PCR; TCRdb stores in-frame clones only, minus some. V and J calls and clone size follow that table, whereas D and trimming were derived from the DNA. Among tens of thousands of clones, roughly 79% were seen once, and the ten largest hold 21%. The entry originates in a study of blood T cell repertoires in COVID-19. Whole-study context: Spain, Italy and the United States supplied samples that represented acute and convalescent COVID-19. Nucleic acid was either cDNA or gDNA, and it came from T cells, B-cell-depleted T cells, or PBMCs.

V was pared by 3 bases and J by 1 base, with 10 bases between. The CDR3 consists of 14 residues. Germline-derived CDR1 and CDR2 are MDHEN and SYDVKM. Sequencing used peripheral blood. The source of this sequence is a man aged 70-80 years with acute or convalescent COVID-19. This chain uses TRBV28 with TRBJ2-7; no firm D call. CDR3 nucleotide sequence: TGTGCCAGCAGTTTCCGGGTAGCTTCCTACGAGCAGTACTTC. Its protein product is CASSFRVASYEQYF.